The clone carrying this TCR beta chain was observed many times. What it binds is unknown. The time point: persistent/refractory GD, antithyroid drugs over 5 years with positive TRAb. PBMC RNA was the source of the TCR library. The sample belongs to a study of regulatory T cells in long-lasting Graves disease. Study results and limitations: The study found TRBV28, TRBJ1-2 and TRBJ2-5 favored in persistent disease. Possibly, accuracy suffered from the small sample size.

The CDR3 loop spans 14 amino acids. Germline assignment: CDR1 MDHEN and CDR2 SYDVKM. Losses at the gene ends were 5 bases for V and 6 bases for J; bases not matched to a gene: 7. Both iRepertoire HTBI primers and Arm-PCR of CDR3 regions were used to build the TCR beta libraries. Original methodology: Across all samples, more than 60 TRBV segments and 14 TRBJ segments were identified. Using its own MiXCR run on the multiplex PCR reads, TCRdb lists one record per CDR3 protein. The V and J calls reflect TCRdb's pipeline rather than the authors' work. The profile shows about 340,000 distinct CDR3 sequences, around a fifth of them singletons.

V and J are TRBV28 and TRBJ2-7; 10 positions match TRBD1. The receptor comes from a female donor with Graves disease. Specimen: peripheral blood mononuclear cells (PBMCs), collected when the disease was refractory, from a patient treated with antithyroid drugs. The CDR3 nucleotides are TGTGCCAGCAGTAACCGGGACAGGGGACTCGAGCAGTACTTC. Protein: CASSNRDRGLEQYF. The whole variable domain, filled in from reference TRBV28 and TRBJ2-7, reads DVKVTQSSRYLVKRTGEKVFLECVQDMDHENMFWYRQDPGLGLRLIYFSYDVKMKEKGDIPEGYSVSREKKERFSLILESASTNQTSMYLCASSNRDRGLEQYFGPGTRLTVT.